Reported below is one TCR beta chain. Antigen specificity is unknown. The sample originates from a study of tumor-infiltrating lymphocytes in primary liver carcinoma. About the study: Surgery removed the patients' primary liver carcinoma.

They got blood RNA out of unsorted whole blood and also pulled out germline DNA. Constant-region priming of approximately 500 ng total RNA yielded TCR beta cDNA. Slightly modified ARM-PCR with three nested multiplex PCR rounds yielded TCR beta libraries. Two initial PCR rounds of roughly 10 cycles each paired TRBV1-TRBV30 forward primers with a C-beta reverse primer. TCRdb fed the multiplex PCR reads into MiXCR, producing one record per CDR3 protein. The sample has fewer than 350,000 distinct CDR3 sequences; around three fifths are singletons. Study findings and constraints: Pairs of tumor regions overlapped more than tumor-adjacent and tumor-blood pairs did.

This CDR3 is 15 amino acids long. The ends lost 7 bases at V and 5 bases at J; junction bases unmatched: 12. The rearrangement joins TRBV12-3 or TRBV12-4 to TRBJ2-5; 8 positions agree with TRBD2. Material for sequencing was peripheral blood. The sequence came from a man aged 40-50 years with primary liver carcinoma and hepatitis B virus infection. CDR3 residues: CASNPYSGGRETQYF. CDR3 coding DNA: TGTGCCAGCAATCCATATAGCGGCGGGAGGGAGACCCAGTACTTC.